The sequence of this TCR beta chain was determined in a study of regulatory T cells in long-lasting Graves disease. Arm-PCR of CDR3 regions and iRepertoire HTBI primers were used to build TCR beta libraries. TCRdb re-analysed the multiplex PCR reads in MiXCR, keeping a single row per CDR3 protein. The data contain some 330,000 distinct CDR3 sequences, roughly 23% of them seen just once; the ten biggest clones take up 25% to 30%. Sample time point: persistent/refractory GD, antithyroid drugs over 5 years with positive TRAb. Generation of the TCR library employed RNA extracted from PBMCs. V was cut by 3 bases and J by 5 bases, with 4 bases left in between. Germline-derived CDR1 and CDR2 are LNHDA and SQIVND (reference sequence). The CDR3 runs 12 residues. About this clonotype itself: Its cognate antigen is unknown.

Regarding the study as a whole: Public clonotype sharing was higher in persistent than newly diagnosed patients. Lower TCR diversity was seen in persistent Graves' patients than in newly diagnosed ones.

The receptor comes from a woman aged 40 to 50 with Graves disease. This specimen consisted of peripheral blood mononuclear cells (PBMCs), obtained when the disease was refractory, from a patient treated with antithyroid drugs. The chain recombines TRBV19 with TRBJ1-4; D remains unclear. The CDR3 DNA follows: TGTGCCAGTAGTATGACAAATGAAAAACTGTTTTTT. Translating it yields CASSMTNEKLFF.